These 30 T cell receptor beta chains share one sample of origin, sequenced in a study of blood T cell repertoires in COVID-19 (TCRdb year 2020). Library creation used the immunoSEQ multiplex PCR assay. The clones in this table, taken by TCRdb from immuneACCESS, are in-frame only. Not every clone is retained; where verified, under half of the shortfall comes from an unresolved V gene, and the cause of the rest is unknown. This sample has around 300,000 clones in its table, and more than 80% of those were observed once. The ten largest clonotypes hold approximately 4% of the sample. The sample consisted of peripheral blood. These receptors all stem from a woman in her 40s with acute or convalescent COVID-19.

The chain employs TRBV7-2 and TRBJ1-1, with 8 bases fitting TRBD1. CDR3 length: 15 residues. Unmatched junction bases numbered 5, after V lost 1 base and J lost 4 bases. Germline CDR1 SGHTA, CDR2 FQGNSA. The CDR3 spells CASSLVDRGSTEAFF. The CDR3 coding sequence is TGTGCCAGCAGCTTAGTAGACAGGGGATCCACTGAAGCTTTCTTT. The full variable domain, in which reference TRBV7-2 and TRBJ1-1 provide the parts outside the CDR3, is GAGVSQSPSNKVTEKGKDVELRCDPISGHTALYWYRQSLGQGLEFLIYFQGNSAPDKSGLPSDRFSAERTGGSVSTLTIQRTQQEDSAVYLCASSLVDRGSTEAFFGQGTRLTVV.

The genes are TRBV3-1 (or the pseudogene TRBV3-2) and TRBJ2-3, with 8 bases aligning to TRBD2. V lost 3 bases to trimming and J lost 5 bases; unmatched junction nucleotides: 10. The CDR3 is 16 residues long. Per germline, CDR1 LGHDT and CDR2 YNNKEL (reference sequence). CDR3 sequence (DNA): TGTGCCAGCAGCCATCAACGGGGGGGCCCCGGAGATACGCAGTATTTT. Its translation is CASSHQRGGPGDTQYF.

For the CDR3, the DNA is TGCGCCAGCAGACAGATTTTTCAGGGGGCAGATGGCTACACCTTC. Protein sequence: CASRQIFQGADGYTF. The chain has TRBV4-1 and TRBJ1-2; TRBD1 matches at 8 bases. The CDR3 has 15 amino acids. CDR1 and CDR2 (germline): MGHRA, YSYEKL. V shed 6 bases and J 6 bases; nucleotides not matched to a gene: 12.

The chain is built from TRBV7-9 and TRBJ1-2, with D perhaps TRBD1 (5 bases). Per the germline V gene, CDR1 is SEHNR and CDR2 is FQNEAQ (reference sequence). The germline V and J ends were trimmed by 2 bases and 3 bases, with 16 bases remaining between them. The CDR3 loop spans 16 amino acids. The CDR3 region is CASSLNRDLEDYGYTF. The CDR3 DNA is TGTGCCAGCAGCTTAAACCGGGACTTAGAGGACTATGGCTACACCTTC.

The genes are TRBV28 and TRBJ2-7; 10 bases fit TRBD1. The J segment lost 2 bases and the V segment lost 4 bases, leaving 2 bases of the junction unmatched. The germline V gene has CDR1 MDHEN and CDR2 SYDVKM. This CDR3 is 14 amino acids long. DNA of the CDR3: TGTGCCAGCAGTTCGGGACAGGGGCCCTACGAGCAGTACGTC. Translation gives CASSSGQGPYEQYV.

CDR3 nucleotide sequence: TGTGCCAGCAGCCCGGGACTAGCGGGACTCTACGAGCAGTACGTC. The encoded protein is CASSPGLAGLYEQYV. The rearrangement uses TRBV7-2 and TRBJ2-7; 13 positions agree with TRBD2. V shed 5 bases, J shed 3 bases, and the junction held 4 bases outside the gene matches. The CDR3 is made up of 15 amino acids. Per the germline V gene, CDR1 is SGHTA and CDR2 is FQGNSA.

The V call is TRBV7-9, the J call TRBJ2-6, with D possibly being TRBD1 (5 bases). V shed 5 bases and J shed 2 bases, with 10 bases lying between them. The germline V gene encodes CDR1 SEHNR and CDR2 FQNEAQ (reference sequence). The CDR3 has 15 amino acids. The CDR3 nucleotides read TGTGCCAGCAGCCTGACAGTGGCTGGGGCCAACGTCCTGACTTTC. This encodes CASSLTVAGANVLTF.

The J gene is TRBJ2-1, the V gene TRBV2, with a tentative D call TRBD1 (5 bases). The CDR3 extends over 14 amino acids. V lost 3 bases to trimming and J lost 6 bases, with 12 bases between them. In germline, CDR1 is SNHLY, CDR2 FYNNEI. The CDR3 is CASSDWTRGNEQFF. For the CDR3, the DNA is TGTGCCAGCAGTGACTGGACAAGGGGCAATGAGCAGTTCTTC.

V and J are TRBV4-1 and TRBJ1-2; the D gene is possibly TRBD1 (5 bases). This CDR3 is built from 16 residues. The germline V and J ends were trimmed by 1 base and 4 bases, with 16 bases remaining between them. Per germline, CDR1 MGHRA and CDR2 YSYEKL. The CDR3 bases are TGCGCCAGCAGCCAAGCATACCTAAGGCAGGGCTATGGCTACACCTTC. It encodes CASSQAYLRQGYGYTF.

The V gene is TRBV19, the J gene TRBJ1-1; D uncertain. The CDR3 is 15 amino acids. Germline CDR1 and CDR2: LNHDA and SQIVND (reference sequence). Deletions cut 1 base from V and 0 bases from J, with 9 bases between. The CDR3 DNA is TGTGCCAGTAGTATAGGACATACCATGAACACTGAAGCTTTCTTT. Encoded protein: CASSIGHTMNTEAFF.

This clone was recorded only once. The CDR3 here is CASSQEGQGMGYGYTF. The CDR3 nucleotides read TGTGCCAGCAGCCAAGAAGGGCAGGGGATGGGGTATGGCTACACCTTC. The V call is TRBV14, the J call TRBJ1-2; the D gene is possibly TRBD1 (6 bases). This CDR3 has 16 amino acids. V lost 0 bases and J 5 bases, leaving 16 bases between the germline ends. The V gene's germline CDR1 is SGHDN and CDR2 FVKESK.

The chain combines TRBV6-1 with TRBJ1-1, with no clear D. V shed 3 bases and J shed 4 bases, with 18 bases lying between them. The CDR3 has 16 residues. Per the germline V gene, CDR1 is MNHNS and CDR2 is SASEGT. CDR3 loop: CASSDPQLSAVTEAFF. DNA for the CDR3: TGTGCCAGCAGTGATCCCCAACTATCCGCGGTCACTGAAGCTTTCTTT.

The chain is built from TRBV24-1 and TRBJ1-6; TRBD1 matches 7 bases. The CDR3 extends over 13 amino acids. Per germline, CDR1 KGHDR and CDR2 SFDVKD. Trimming removed 7 bases from V and 10 bases from J; junction bases left unmatched: 6. The CDR3 region has the DNA TGTGCCACCAGCCCCGCAGGGGGATCACCCCTCCACTTT. It translates to CATSPAGGSPLHF.

The rearrangement links TRBV10-2 to TRBJ1-2, with TRBD1 identical over 7 bases. The CDR3 is made up of 12 amino acids. With V trimmed by 5 bases and J by 7 bases, 4 bases remained unmatched. From germline, CDR1 is WSHSY and CDR2 SAAADI. The CDR3 reads CASSWDRLGYTF. The CDR3, as DNA: TGCGCCAGCAGTTGGGACAGACTTGGCTACACCTTC.

The chain uses TRBV7-2 and TRBJ1-4; D is unresolved. CDR1 and CDR2 (germline): SGHTA, FQGNSA. V lost 5 bases and J lost 4, with 14 bases in between. This CDR3 is 15 amino acids long. This CDR3 reads CASSPWTGDNEKLFF. In nucleotides, the CDR3 is TGTGCCAGCAGCCCTTGGACGGGAGATAATGAAAAACTGTTTTTT.

The rearrangement uses TRBV6-6 and TRBJ1-4; 9 bases match TRBD1. With V trimmed by 5 bases and J by 5 bases, 9 bases remained unmatched. Germline CDR1 MNHNY, CDR2 SVGAGI (reference sequence). This CDR3 has 16 residues. The DNA of the CDR3 is TGTGCCAGCAGTAACCGGGACAGGGTTGACAATGAAAAACTGTTTTTT. Translation gives CASSNRDRVDNEKLFF.

This clone was seen more than once but under ten times. This rearrangement joins TRBV5-5 to TRBJ2-2; TRBD1 matches 9 bases. The V gene end was trimmed by 5 bases and the J gene end by 4 bases; junction bases not matched to a gene: 9. CDR3 length: 16 amino acids. The germline CDR1 and CDR2 sequences are SGHKS and YYEKEE (reference sequence). CDR3 bases: TGTGCCAGCAGTTTTACCGGGACAGGGATCACCGGGGAGCTGTTTTTT. Protein sequence: CASSFTGTGITGELFF.

This chain uses TRBV24-1 with TRBJ2-1; TRBD2 agrees at 8 bases. The V segment lost 3 bases and the J segment 10 bases; nucleotides outside the gene matches: 4. CDR3 length equals 13 residues. CDR1 KGHDR and CDR2 SFDVKD come from the germline V gene. CDR3 amino acids: CATSDPGLGEQFF. In nucleotides, the CDR3 is TGTGCCACCAGTGATCCGGGACTAGGAGAGCAGTTCTTC.

The chain uses TRBV7-8 and TRBJ1-2; 11 nucleotides match TRBD1. There are 15 residues in the CDR3. Germline CDR1 is SGHVS and CDR2 is FQNEAQ. The V gene end was trimmed by 2 bases and the J gene end by 9 bases; junction bases not matched to a gene: 8. DNA for the CDR3: TGTGCCAGCAGCTTAACGGACAGGGGGCTCGCTCGCTACACCTTC. Its translation: CASSLTDRGLARYTF. The entire variable domain, with the rest obtained from reference TRBV7-8 and TRBJ1-2, is as follows: GAGVSQSPRYKVAKRGQDVALRCDPISGHVSLFWYQQALGQGPEFLTYFQNEAQLDKSGLPSDRFFAERPEGSVSTLKIQRTQQEDSAVYLCASSLTDRGLARYTFGSGTRLTVV.

This chain connects TRBV7-2 to TRBJ1-1; a weak D match, TRBD1 (5 bases). The CDR3 has 15 residues. V gave up 3 bases and J gave up 6 bases, with 17 bases separating them. CDR1 and CDR2 (germline): SGHTA, FQGNSA. This CDR3 is CASSLAGRIVAEAFF. In DNA form, the CDR3 reads TGTGCCAGCAGCTTGGCAGGGCGCATAGTGGCTGAAGCTTTCTTT.

The chain links TRBV6-1 to TRBJ1-5; TRBD1 is a possible D gene (6 bases). The CDR3 contains 14 residues. Germline CDR1 and CDR2: MNHNS and SASEGT. V was trimmed by 0 bases and J by 5 bases, leaving 8 bases between them. The CDR3 loop is CASSEAPGDQPQHF. The CDR3 region has the DNA TGTGCCAGCAGTGAAGCCCCAGGGGATCAGCCCCAGCATTTT.

The chain uses TRBV4-1 and TRBJ1-2; D is ambiguous. The V and J ends lost 2 bases and 7 bases respectively, with 14 bases between them. CDR1 is MGHRA, CDR2 YSYEKL, per germline. This CDR3 spans 14 amino acids. The CDR3 here is CASSQSAGIRGYTF. In nucleotides, the CDR3 is TGCGCCAGCAGCCAATCAGCGGGCATCCGTGGCTACACCTTC.

The chain has TRBV2 and TRBJ2-5, with 10 bases lining up with TRBD2. V was clipped by 5 bases and J by 2 bases; unmatched bases: 8. The CDR3 length is 16 residues. Germline-derived CDR1 and CDR2 are SNHLY and FYNNEI. The CDR3 loop reads CASSHGLAGAQETQYF. CDR3 coding DNA: TGTGCCAGCAGTCACGGTCTAGCGGGGGCTCAAGAGACCCAGTACTTC.

The chain joins TRBV27 to TRBJ2-1, with 9 positions matching TRBD1. The CDR3 extends over 14 amino acids. J was trimmed by 3 bases and V by 7 bases; bases with no gene match: 4. Germline-derived CDR1 and CDR2 are MNHEY and SMNVEV (reference sequence). The CDR3 reads CASIQDRGYNEQFF. CDR3 nucleotides: TGTGCCAGCATCCAGGACAGGGGCTACAATGAGCAGTTCTTC.

The chain employs TRBV5-1 and TRBJ1-3; D remains unclear. Germline CDR1 SGHRS, CDR2 YFSETQ. Between the trimmed V and J ends, which lost 3 bases and 4 bases, there was a span of 8 bases. The CDR3 covers 13 residues. This chain's CDR3 is CASSSVPGNTIYF. CDR3 nucleotides: TGCGCCAGCAGCTCCGTCCCCGGAAACACCATATATTTT.

This chain links TRBV27 with TRBJ1-2, with 11 positions matching TRBD1. CDR3 length equals 15 residues. Per the germline V gene, CDR1 is MNHEY and CDR2 is SMNVEV (reference sequence). Germline trimming cut 5 bases from V and 1 base from J; bases unmatched to any gene: 3. CDR3 loop: CASSRGQGGNYGYTF. For the CDR3, the DNA is TGTGCCAGCAGTCGGGGACAGGGGGGTAACTATGGCTACACCTTC.

CDR3 sequence reads: CASSGQTGFNYGYTF. DNA of the CDR3: TGTGCCAGTAGTGGTCAGACAGGGTTTAACTATGGCTACACCTTC. This rearrangement joins TRBV19 to TRBJ1-2; 7 bases agree with TRBD1. The CDR3 has 15 residues. Looked up from germline, CDR1 is LNHDA and CDR2 is SQIVND (reference sequence). The J segment lost 1 base and the V segment lost 5 bases, leaving 7 bases of the junction unmatched.

The chain couples TRBV6-4 to TRBJ2-1; D is unclear. The ends were cut back, 2 bases at V and 1 base at J, with 9 bases in the middle. This CDR3 comprises 15 residues. The germline gives CDR1 MRHNA, CDR2 SNTAGT. CDR3: CASSDHGGSYNEQFF. CDR3 nucleotide sequence: TGTGCCAGCAGTGACCACGGCGGTTCCTACAATGAGCAGTTCTTC.

The rearrangement joins TRBV6-5 to TRBJ2-2; 8 bases are shared with TRBD1. Germline-derived CDR1 and CDR2 are MNHEY and SVGAGI. Trimming at V came to 4 bases and at J to 6 bases, leaving 7 bases not matched to a gene. This CDR3 is 15 amino acids long. The CDR3 here is CASSWTGSSPGELFF. CDR3 DNA: TGTGCCAGCAGTTGGACAGGGTCATCTCCCGGGGAGCTGTTTTTT.

V is TRBV14 and J is TRBJ2-1, with 8 positions matching TRBD2. Germline V gene sequence: CDR1 SGHDN, CDR2 FVKESK. This CDR3 is 15 amino acids long. The V segment lost 2 bases and the J segment 11 bases; nucleotides outside the gene matches: 11. The CDR3 sequence is CASSQFTAGVRQQFF. The DNA for the CDR3 is TGTGCCAGCAGCCAATTCACAGCGGGGGTTAGGCAGCAGTTCTTC.